These T cell receptor beta chains were read from a single sample in a study of regulatory T cells in long-lasting Graves disease. TCRdb analysed the multiplex PCR reads with MiXCR anew, one entry per CDR3 protein. The sample carries about 400,000 distinct CDR3 sequences, approximately 15% recorded once. This same sample was also taken into another study, of T cells in Graves' hyperthyroidism and ophthalmopathy.

The sample was peripheral blood mononuclear cells (PBMCs), taken at new diagnosis, from a patient treated with antithyroid drugs. The receptors were sampled from a middle-aged woman with Graves disease. Each CDR3 is given with its conserved first and last residue. The D gene is left open where the match is weak. Only part of the rows carry a size: once, few, many, or a class if the clone is expanded.

CDR3 protein,CDR3 DNA,clone size,J gene,V gene,D gene
CASSDVAGPTDTQYF,TGTGCCAGCAGCGACGTAGCGGGACCCACAGATACGCAGTATTTT,many,TRBJ2-3,TRBV9,TRBD2
CASSVGPKGTDTQYF,TGTGCCAGCAGCGTAGGGCCTAAGGGCACAGATACGCAGTATTTT,.,TRBJ2-3,TRBV9,.
CASSATSGSDEQYF,TGTGCCAGCAGCGCAACTAGCGGGAGCGACGAGCAGTACTTC,.,TRBJ2-7,TRBV9,TRBD2
CASSLTGRDYGYTF,TGTGCCAGCAGTTTAACAGGCAGGGACTATGGCTACACCTTC,many,TRBJ1-2,TRBV27,.
CASSTANYGYTF,TGTGCCAGCAGTACCGCTAACTATGGCTACACCTTC,many,TRBJ1-2,TRBV2,.
CAWTGGPYNEQFF,TGTGCCTGGACAGGGGGGCCTTACAATGAGCAGTTCTTC,.,TRBJ2-1,TRBV30,.
CASSLEFFQETQYF,TGTGCCAGCAGCTTAGAGTTCTTTCAAGAGACCCAGTACTTC,.,TRBJ2-5,TRBV7-9,.
CASSLTETSGEQYF,TGTGCCAGCAGCTTAACCGAGACTAGCGGCGAGCAGTACTTC,many,TRBJ2-7,TRBV7-3,TRBD2
CSARDLGEGGYTF,TGCAGTGCTAGAGATCTGGGGGAAGGTGGCTACACCTTC,.,TRBJ1-2,TRBV20-1,.
CASSFNGYTF,TGTGCCAGCAGTTTCAATGGCTACACCTTC,many,TRBJ1-2,TRBV12-3/TRBV12-4,.
CASRLLSGRAHYGADTQYF,TGTGCCAGCAGGTTACTAAGCGGGAGGGCCCATTATGGCGCAGATACGCAGTATTTT,many,TRBJ2-3,TRBV7-2,TRBD2
CASTLSYTDTQYF,TGTGCCAGCACTCTCAGCTACACAGATACGCAGTATTTT,many,TRBJ2-3,TRBV7-9,.
CASIGRALNEQFF,TGTGCCAGCATTGGCAGGGCCCTTAATGAGCAGTTCTTC,many,TRBJ2-1,TRBV11-2,.
CASSLGQGGQPQHF,TGTGCCAGCAGTTTAGGCCAGGGGGGACAGCCCCAGCATTTT,few,TRBJ1-5,TRBV27,TRBD1
CASGSSSDHSYEQYF,TGTGCCAGCGGCTCAAGCAGCGACCATTCCTACGAGCAGTACTTC,few,TRBJ2-7,TRBV14,.
CASSSGTMNTGELFF,TGTGCCAGCAGCTCCGGGACAATGAACACCGGGGAGCTGTTTTTT,many,TRBJ2-2,TRBV6-1,.
CASSSRDRGEQYF,TGCGCCAGCAGCTCCCGGGACAGGGGCGAGCAGTACTTC,many,TRBJ2-7,TRBV5-1,TRBD1
CSARSAGGRNSPLHF,TGCAGTGCTAGGTCGGCAGGGGGGAGAAATTCACCCCTCCACTTT,many,TRBJ1-6,TRBV20-1,TRBD1
CASTISPSSYEQYF,TGTGCCAGCACCATAAGCCCCAGCTCCTACGAGCAGTACTTC,many,TRBJ2-7,TRBV28,.
CSARPASLYEQYF,TGCAGTGCTAGGCCGGCTAGCCTCTACGAGCAGTACTTC,few,TRBJ2-7,TRBV20-1,.
CASSYRVGTGVYEQYF,TGTGCCAGCAGTTACAGGGTCGGGACAGGGGTCTACGAGCAGTACTTC,few,TRBJ2-7,TRBV6-2/TRBV6-3,TRBD1
CASIPTVYTEAFF,TGTGCCAGCATCCCTACAGTTTACACTGAAGCTTTCTTT,few,TRBJ1-1,TRBV3-2,.
CASSSPRSGAPLHF,TGTGCCAGCAGTTCCCCCCGATCAGGGGCACCCCTCCACTTT,few,TRBJ1-6,TRBV28,.